The 2 T cell receptor beta chains below all came from one sample that was sequenced in a study of OX40 agonist ivuxolimab in advanced cancers. Only in-frame clones appear in the TCRdb table, and some are missing; sequencing was by immunoSEQ multiplex PCR. Found here are tens of thousands of clones, around 90% of them singletons; the top ten hold 1.5% to 2%. Material: CD4+ or CD8+ T cells sorted from blood, obtained in a trial of the OX40 agonist ivuxolimab. These receptors all stem from an adult with an advanced solid tumor such as melanoma, head and neck, liver or kidney cancer.

This chain uses TRBV7-2 with TRBJ2-1, with unresolved D. Germline lookup yields CDR1 SGHTA and CDR2 FQGNSA. The CDR3 has 12 residues. Deletions cut 8 bases from V and 5 bases from J, with 10 bases between. CDR3 sequence: CASRGDHNEQFF. The CDR3 DNA reads as TGTGCCAGCCGCGGCGACCACAATGAGCAGTTCTTC.

The rearrangement joins TRBV5-1 to TRBJ1-2, with D perhaps TRBD1 (5 bases). CDR1 and CDR2 (germline): SGHRS, YFSETQ. V was cut by 5 bases and J by 0 bases, with 8 bases left in between. CDR3 length: 13 residues. CDR3 in amino acids: CASRDSSNYGYTF. DNA for the CDR3: TGCGCCAGCAGAGACAGCTCTAACTATGGCTACACCTTC. The full variable domain, in which reference TRBV5-1 and TRBJ1-2 provide the parts outside the CDR3, is KAGVTQTPRYLIKTRGQQVTLSCSPISGHRSVSWYQQTPGQGLQFLFEYFSETQRNKGNFPGRFSGRQFSNSRSEMNVSTLELGDSALYLCASRDSSNYGYTFGSGTRLTVV.